Listed below are T cell receptor beta chains from one sample, sequenced in a study of human T cells and chemical hapten exposure. TCRdb independently ran MiXCR on the RACE reads; one entry per CDR3 protein. Among about 190,000 distinct CDR3 sequences listed, about 22% were seen once. This sample comprised whole blood, obtained in connection with sensitization to the hapten diphenylcyclopropenone (DPC). The receptors stem from a woman aged 40 to 55 with alopecia areata. Some clones in this sample may be carry-over from other donors' samples. Both conserved end residues are part of each CDR3. D genes are given only for firm matches. Rows may omit the clone size; those that give it use once, few, many or a size class.

NA	TRBV6-2/TRBV6-3	NA	TRBJ2-7	CASRLRGASGEQYF	TGTGCCAGCAGACTCCGAGGAGCCTCAGGAGAGCAGTACTTC
NA	TRBV27	NA	TRBJ2-3	CASSLSGVTGTDTQYF	TGTGCCAGCAGTTTATCTGGGGTGACTGGCACAGATACGCAGTATTTT
TRBD1	TRBV3-1	few	TRBJ2-1	CASTRDSTASSYNEQFF	TGTGCCAGCACCCGGGACAGCACTGCAAGCTCCTACAATGAGCAGTTCTTC
TRBD1	TRBV7-9	NA	TRBJ2-3	CASTLSNRGGTDTQYF	TGTGCCAGCACCCTTTCTAACAGGGGTGGAACAGATACGCAGTATTTT
TRBD2	TRBV7-8	few	TRBJ2-1	CASSLGLVNEQFF	TGTGCCAGCAGCTTGGGACTAGTCAATGAGCAGTTCTTC
NA	TRBV3-1	NA	TRBJ1-3	CASRLVPRSSGNTIYF	TGTGCCAGCAGGTTGGTCCCCCGGAGCTCTGGAAACACCATATATTTT
NA	TRBV4-2	NA	TRBJ2-7	CASSQDRGSGYEQYF	TGTGCCAGCAGCCAAGATAGGGGTAGCGGCTACGAGCAGTACTTC
NA	TRBV5-6	NA	TRBJ2-7	CASSWGLTSNSGEQYF	TGTGCCAGCAGCTGGGGGCTCACTAGCAACTCGGGGGAGCAGTACTTC
NA	TRBV29-1	NA	TRBJ2-6	CSVQGRERSSGANVLTF	TGCAGCGTACAAGGCCGGGAAAGAAGCTCTGGGGCCAACGTCCTGACTTTC
NA	TRBV6-6	few	TRBJ2-1	CASSREPVEQFF	TGTGCCAGCAGTCGGGAGCCGGTTGAGCAGTTCTTC
NA	TRBV24-1	NA	TRBJ2-1	CATSDFARPNEQFF	TGTGCCACCAGTGATTTTGCCCGGCCTAATGAGCAGTTCTTC
NA	TRBV6-5	few	TRBJ1-6	CASSYAGVSPLHF	TGTGCCAGCAGTTACGCAGGGGTTTCACCCCTCCACTTT
NA	TRBV5-4	once	TRBJ1-2	CASSSPAGRGGYGYIF	TGTGCCAGCAGCTCGCCCGCAGGGAGGGGTGGCTATGGCTACATCTTC
NA	TRBV9	NA	TRBJ1-1	CASSVDGHTEAFF	TGTGCCAGCAGCGTAGACGGACACACTGAAGCTTTCTTT
NA	TRBV20-1	once	TRBJ1-3	CSAIAGRSGNTIYF	TGCAGTGCTATAGCAGGCCGCTCTGGAAACACCATATATTTT